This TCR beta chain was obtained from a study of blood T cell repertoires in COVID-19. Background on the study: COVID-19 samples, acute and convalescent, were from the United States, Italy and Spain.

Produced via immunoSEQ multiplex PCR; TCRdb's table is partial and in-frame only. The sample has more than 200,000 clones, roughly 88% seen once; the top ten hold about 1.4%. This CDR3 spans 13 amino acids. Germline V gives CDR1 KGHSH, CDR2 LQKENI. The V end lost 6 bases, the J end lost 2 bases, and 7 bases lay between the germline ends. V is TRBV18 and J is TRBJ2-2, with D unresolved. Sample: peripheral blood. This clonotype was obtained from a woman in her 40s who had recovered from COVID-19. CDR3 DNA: TGTGCCAGCTCCCGGAGAAACACCGGGGAGCTGTTTTTT. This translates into CASSRRNTGELFF.